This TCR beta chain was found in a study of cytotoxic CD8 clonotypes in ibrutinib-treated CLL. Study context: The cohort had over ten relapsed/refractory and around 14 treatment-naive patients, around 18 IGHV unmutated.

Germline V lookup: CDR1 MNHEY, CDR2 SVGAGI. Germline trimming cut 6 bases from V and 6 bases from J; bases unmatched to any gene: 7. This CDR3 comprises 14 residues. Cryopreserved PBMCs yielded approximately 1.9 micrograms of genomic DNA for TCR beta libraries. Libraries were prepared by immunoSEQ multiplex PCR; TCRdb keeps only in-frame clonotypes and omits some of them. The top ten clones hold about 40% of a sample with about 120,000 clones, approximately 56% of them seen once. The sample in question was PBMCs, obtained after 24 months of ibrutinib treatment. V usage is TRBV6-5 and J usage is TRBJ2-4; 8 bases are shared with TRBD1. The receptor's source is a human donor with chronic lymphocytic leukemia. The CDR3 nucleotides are TGTGCCAGCAGAAACCCCGGGACAGGAAACATTCAGTACTTC. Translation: CASRNPGTGNIQYF.